This TCR beta chain was captured in a study of control samples from healthy donors and cancer patients. The protocol was immunoSEQ multiplex PCR, while the TCRdb copy is restricted to in-frame clones and leaves out a portion. This table holds over 150,000 clones, just over 90% found once. Deletions cut 6 bases from V and 1 base from J, with 10 bases between. Germline V gene lookup returns CDR1 LNHDA and CDR2 SQIVND (reference sequence). CDR3 length: 14 amino acids. The source of this sequence is a man aged 25 to 40 in good health. Sequencing was performed on blood. J is TRBJ1-3 and V is TRBV19; possibly TRBD1 for D (5 bases). The CDR3 DNA reads as TGTGCCAGTAGAAGGACATCTTCTGGAAACACCATATATTTT. Translated, it gives CASRRTSSGNTIYF.